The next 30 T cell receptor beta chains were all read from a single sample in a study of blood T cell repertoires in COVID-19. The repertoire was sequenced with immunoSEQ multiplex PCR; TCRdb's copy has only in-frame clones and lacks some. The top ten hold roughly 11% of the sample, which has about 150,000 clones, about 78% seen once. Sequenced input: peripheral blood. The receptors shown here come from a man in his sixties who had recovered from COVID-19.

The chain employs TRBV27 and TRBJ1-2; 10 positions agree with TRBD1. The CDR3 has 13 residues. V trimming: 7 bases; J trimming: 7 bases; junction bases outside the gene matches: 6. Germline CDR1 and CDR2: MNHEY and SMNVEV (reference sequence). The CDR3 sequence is CASNPRTGGGYTF. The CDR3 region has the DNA TGTGCCAGCAACCCGAGGACAGGGGGTGGCTACACCTTC.

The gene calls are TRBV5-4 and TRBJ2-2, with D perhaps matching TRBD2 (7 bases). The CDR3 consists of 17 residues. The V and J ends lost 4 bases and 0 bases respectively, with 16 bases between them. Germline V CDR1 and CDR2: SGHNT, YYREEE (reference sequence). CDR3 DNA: TGTGCCAGCAGCCCCTTTGGGGGGGGCACGAACACCGGGGAGCTGTTTTTT. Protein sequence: CASSPFGGGTNTGELFF. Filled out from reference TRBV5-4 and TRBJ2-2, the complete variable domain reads ETGVTQSPTHLIKTRGQQVTLRCSSQSGHNTVSWYQQALGQGPQFIFQYYREEENGRGNFPPRFSGLQFPNYSSELNVNALELDDSALYLCASSPFGGGTNTGELFFGEGSRLTVL.

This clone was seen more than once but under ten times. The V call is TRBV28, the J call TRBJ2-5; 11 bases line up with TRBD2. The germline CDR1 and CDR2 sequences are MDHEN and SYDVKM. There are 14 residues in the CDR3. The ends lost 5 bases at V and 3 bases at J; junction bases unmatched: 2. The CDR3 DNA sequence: TGTGCCAGCAGTGCTAGCGGGGGGAAAGAGACCCAGTACTTC. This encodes CASSASGGKETQYF.

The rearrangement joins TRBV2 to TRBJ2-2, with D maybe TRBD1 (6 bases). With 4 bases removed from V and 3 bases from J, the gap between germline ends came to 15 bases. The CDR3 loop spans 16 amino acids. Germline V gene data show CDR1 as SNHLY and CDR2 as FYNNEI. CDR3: CASSGYRVDDTGELFF. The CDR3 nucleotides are TGTGCCAGCAGTGGATACAGGGTCGATGACACCGGGGAGCTGTTTTTT.

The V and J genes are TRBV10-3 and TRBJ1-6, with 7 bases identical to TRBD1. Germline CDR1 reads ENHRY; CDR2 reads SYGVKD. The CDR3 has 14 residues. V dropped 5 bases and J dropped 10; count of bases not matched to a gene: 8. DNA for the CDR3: TGTGCCATCAGTCCGGGACAGCACGCGTCACCCCTCCACTTT. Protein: CAISPGQHASPLHF.

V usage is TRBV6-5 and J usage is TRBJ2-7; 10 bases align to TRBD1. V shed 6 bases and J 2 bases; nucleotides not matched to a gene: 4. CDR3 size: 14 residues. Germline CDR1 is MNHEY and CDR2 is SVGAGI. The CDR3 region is CASRGQGDTYEQYF. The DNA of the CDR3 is TGTGCCAGCAGAGGACAGGGGGACACCTACGAGCAGTACTTC.

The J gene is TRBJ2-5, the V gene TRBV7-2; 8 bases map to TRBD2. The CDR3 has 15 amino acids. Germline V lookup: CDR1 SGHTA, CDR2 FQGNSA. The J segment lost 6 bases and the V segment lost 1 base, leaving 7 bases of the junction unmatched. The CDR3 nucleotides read TGTGCCAGCAGCTTAGACGGGGGGGCTCAGAAGACCCAGTACTTC. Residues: CASSLDGGAQKTQYF. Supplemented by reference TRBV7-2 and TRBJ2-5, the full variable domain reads GAGVSQSPSNKVTEKGKDVELRCDPISGHTALYWYRQSLGQGLEFLIYFQGNSAPDKSGLPSDRFSAERTGGSVSTLTIQRTQQEDSAVYLCASSLDGGAQKTQYFGPGTRLLVL.

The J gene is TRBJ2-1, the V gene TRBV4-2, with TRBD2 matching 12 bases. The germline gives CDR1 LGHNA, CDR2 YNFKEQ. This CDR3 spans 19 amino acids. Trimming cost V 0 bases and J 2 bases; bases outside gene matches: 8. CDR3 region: CASSQDMLAGGLAYNEQFF. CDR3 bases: TGTGCCAGCAGCCAAGATATGCTAGCGGGGGGGCTCGCCTACAATGAGCAGTTCTTC.

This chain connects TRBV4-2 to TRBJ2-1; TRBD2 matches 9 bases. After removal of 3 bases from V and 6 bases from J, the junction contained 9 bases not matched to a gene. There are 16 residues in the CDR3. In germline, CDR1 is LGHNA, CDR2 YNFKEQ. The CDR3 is CASSQGSGGSFNEQFF. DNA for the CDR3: TGTGCCAGCAGCCAGGGTAGCGGGGGCTCTTTCAATGAGCAGTTCTTC.

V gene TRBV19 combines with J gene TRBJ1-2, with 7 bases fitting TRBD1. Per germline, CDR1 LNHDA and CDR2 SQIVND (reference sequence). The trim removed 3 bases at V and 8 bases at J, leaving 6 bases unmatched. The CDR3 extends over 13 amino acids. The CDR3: CASSMTGSDGYTF. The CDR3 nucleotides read TGTGCCAGTAGTATGACAGGGTCCGACGGCTACACCTTC.

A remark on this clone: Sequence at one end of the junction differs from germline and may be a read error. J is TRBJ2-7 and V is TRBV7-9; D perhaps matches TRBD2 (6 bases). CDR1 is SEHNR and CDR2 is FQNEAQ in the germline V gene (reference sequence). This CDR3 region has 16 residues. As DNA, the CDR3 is TGTGCCAGCAGCGTAGCCATGGGCCTGGAGGGTTACCAGCAGTACTTC. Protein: CASSVAMGLEGYQQYF. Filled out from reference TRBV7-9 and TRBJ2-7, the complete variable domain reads DTGVSQNPRHKITKRGQNVTFRCDPISEHNRLYWYRQTLGQGPEFLTYFQNEAQLEKSRLLSDRFSAERPKGSFSTLEIQRTEQGDSAMYLCASSVAMGLEGYQQYFGPGTRLTVT.

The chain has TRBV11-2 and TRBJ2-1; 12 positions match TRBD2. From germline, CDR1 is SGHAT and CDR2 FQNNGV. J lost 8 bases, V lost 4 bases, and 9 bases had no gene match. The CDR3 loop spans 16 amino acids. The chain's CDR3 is CASSWTSSGGADEQFF. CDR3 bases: TGTGCCAGCAGCTGGACTTCTAGCGGGGGGGCCGATGAGCAGTTCTTC.

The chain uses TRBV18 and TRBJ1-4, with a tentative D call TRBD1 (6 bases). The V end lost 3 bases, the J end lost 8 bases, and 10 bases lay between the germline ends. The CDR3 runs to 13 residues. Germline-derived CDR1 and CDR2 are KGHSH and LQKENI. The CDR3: CASSPDSGEKLFF. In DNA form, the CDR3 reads TGTGCCAGCTCACCGGACAGTGGGGAAAAACTGTTTTTT.

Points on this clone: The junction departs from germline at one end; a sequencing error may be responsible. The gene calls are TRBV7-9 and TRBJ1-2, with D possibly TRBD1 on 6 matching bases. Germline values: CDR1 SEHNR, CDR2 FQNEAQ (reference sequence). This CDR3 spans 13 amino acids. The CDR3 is CASSLVQGYGNTF. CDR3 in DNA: TGTGCCAGCAGCTTAGTACAGGGATATGGCAACACCTTC.

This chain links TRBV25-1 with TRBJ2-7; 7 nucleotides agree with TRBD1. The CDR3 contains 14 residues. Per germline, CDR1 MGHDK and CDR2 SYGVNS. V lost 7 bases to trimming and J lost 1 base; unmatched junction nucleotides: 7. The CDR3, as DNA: TGTGCCAGCACCGCAACAGGGGTTTCCTACGAGCAGTACTTC. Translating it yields CASTATGVSYEQYF.

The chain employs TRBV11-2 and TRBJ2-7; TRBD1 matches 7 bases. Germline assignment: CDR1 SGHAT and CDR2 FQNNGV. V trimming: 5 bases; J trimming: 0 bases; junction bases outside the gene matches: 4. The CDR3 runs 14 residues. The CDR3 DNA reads TGTGCCAGCAGCCCTCGACAGGGCTCCTACGAGCAGTACTTC. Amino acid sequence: CASSPRQGSYEQYF.

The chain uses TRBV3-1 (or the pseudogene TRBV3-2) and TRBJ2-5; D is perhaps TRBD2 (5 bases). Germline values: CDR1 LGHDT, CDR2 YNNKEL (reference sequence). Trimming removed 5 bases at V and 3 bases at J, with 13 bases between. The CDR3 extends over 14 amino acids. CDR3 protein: CASSYSAVEETQYF. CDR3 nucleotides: TGTGCCAGCAGCTATAGCGCGGTGGAAGAGACCCAGTACTTC.

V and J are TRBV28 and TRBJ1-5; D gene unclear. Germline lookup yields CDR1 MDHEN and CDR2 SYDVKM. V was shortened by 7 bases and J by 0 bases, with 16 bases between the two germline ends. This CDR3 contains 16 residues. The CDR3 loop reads CASKEGAVLSNQPQHF. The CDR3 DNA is TGTGCCAGCAAGGAGGGTGCCGTCCTTAGCAATCAGCCCCAGCATTTT.

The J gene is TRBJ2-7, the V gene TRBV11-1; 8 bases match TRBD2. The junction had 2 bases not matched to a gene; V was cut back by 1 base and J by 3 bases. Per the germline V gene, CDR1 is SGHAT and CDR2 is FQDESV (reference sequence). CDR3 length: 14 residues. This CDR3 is CASSLGGGIYEQYF. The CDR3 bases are TGTGCCAGCAGCTTAGGCGGGGGGATCTACGAGCAGTACTTC.

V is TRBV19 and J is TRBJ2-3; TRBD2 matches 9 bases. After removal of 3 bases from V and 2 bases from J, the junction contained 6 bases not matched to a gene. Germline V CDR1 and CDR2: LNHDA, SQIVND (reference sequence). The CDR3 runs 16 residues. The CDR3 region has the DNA TGTGCCAGTAGTATGAGAGCGGGGGGCTCCACAGATACGCAGTATTTT. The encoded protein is CASSMRAGGSTDTQYF.

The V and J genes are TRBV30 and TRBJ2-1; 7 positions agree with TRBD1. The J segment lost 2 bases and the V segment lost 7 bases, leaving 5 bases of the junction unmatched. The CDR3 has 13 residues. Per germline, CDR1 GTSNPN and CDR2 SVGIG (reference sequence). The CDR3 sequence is CAYGTDPYNEQFF. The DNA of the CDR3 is TGTGCCTATGGGACAGACCCCTACAATGAGCAGTTCTTC. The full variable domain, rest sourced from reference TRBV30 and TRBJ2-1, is SQTIHQWPATLVQPVGSPLSLECTVEGTSNPNLYWYRQAAGRGLQLLFYSVGIGQISSEVPQNLSASRPQDRQFILSSKKLLLSDSGFYLCAYGTDPYNEQFFGPGTRLTVL.

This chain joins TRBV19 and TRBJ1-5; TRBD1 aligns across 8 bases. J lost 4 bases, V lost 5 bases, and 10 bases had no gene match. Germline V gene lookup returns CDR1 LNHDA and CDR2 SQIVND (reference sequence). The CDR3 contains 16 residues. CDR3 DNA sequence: TGTGCCAGTAGTCCGCCGACAGGGGCTAGTAATCAGCCCCAGCATTTT. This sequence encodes CASSPPTGASNQPQHF.

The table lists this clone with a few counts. CDR3 coding DNA: TGTGCCAGCAGTAGGGACTTCACAGATACGCAGTATTTT. It translates to CASSRDFTDTQYF. This sequence joins TRBV6-5 and TRBJ2-3, with a weak D call TRBD2 (6 bases). Germline lookup yields CDR1 MNHEY and CDR2 SVGAGI. This CDR3 contains 13 residues. V lost 5 bases and J lost 2, with 8 bases in between.

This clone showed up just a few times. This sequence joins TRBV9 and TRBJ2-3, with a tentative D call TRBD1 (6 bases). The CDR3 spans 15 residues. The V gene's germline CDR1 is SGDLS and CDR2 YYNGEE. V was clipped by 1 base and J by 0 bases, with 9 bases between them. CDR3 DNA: TGTGCCAGCAGCGTAACGGGACAAAGCACAGATACGCAGTATTTT. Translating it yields CASSVTGQSTDTQYF.

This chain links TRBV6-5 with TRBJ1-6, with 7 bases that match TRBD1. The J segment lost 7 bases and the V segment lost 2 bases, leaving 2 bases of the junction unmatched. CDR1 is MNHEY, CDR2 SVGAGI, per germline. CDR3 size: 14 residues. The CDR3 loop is CASSYETGNSPLHF. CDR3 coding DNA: TGTGCCAGCAGTTACGAGACAGGGAATTCACCCCTCCACTTT.

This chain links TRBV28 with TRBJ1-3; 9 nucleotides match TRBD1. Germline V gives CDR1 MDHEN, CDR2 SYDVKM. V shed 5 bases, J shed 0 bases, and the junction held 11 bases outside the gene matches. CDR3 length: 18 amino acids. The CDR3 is CASSPGQGSPSSGNTIYF. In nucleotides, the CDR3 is TGTGCCAGCAGTCCGGGACAGGGAAGCCCGAGCTCTGGAAACACCATATATTTT.

The chain's CDR3 is CASNRAANSPLHF. As DNA, the CDR3 is TGTGCCAGTAACAGGGCAGCCAATTCACCCCTCCACTTT. The chain links TRBV2 to TRBJ1-6; TRBD1 is a possible D gene (6 bases). The CDR3 runs to 13 residues. V dropped 9 bases and J dropped 7 bases, with 13 bases sitting between them. Germline CDR1 SNHLY, CDR2 FYNNEI.

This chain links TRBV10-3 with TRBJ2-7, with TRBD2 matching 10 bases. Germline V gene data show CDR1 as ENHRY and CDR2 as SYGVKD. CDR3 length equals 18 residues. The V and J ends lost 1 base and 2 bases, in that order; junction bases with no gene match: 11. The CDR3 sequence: CAISEFPAGGGSPYEQYF. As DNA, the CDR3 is TGTGCCATCAGTGAGTTCCCAGCGGGGGGGGGTTCACCCTACGAGCAGTACTTC.

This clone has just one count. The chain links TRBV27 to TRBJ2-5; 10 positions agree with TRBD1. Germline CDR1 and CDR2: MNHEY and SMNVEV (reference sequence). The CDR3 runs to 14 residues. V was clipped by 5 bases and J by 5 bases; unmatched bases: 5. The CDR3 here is CASSQDRGLETQYF. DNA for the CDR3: TGTGCCAGCAGTCAGGACAGGGGGTTGGAGACCCAGTACTTC.

CDR3 protein: CASTPGLAGLSYEQYF. In nucleotides, the CDR3 is TGTGCCAGCACACCGGGACTAGCGGGTCTCTCCTACGAGCAGTACTTC. V gene TRBV21-1 combines with J gene TRBJ2-7; the D segment call TRBD2 is taken from the table without a DNA check. TRBV21-1 counts as a pseudogene. This CDR3 has 16 residues.